This T cell receptor (beta chain) was captured in a study of cytotoxic CD8 clonotypes in ibrutinib-treated CLL. V shed 5 bases, J shed 4 bases, and the junction held 10 bases outside the gene matches. The germline V gene encodes CDR1 SNHLY and CDR2 FYNNEI. There are 15 residues in the CDR3. TCRdb's copy holds only in-frame clones and misses some; the assay was immunoSEQ multiplex PCR. The data show 50,000 to 70,000 clones, approximately 54% seen once. The receptor was isolated from a human donor with chronic lymphocytic leukemia. Sequences were derived from PBMCs, sampled at disease progression, from a patient treated with ibrutinib. V usage is TRBV2 and J usage is TRBJ1-1; 7 bases are a match to TRBD1. DNA of the CDR3: TGTGCCAGCAGTCCAGACAGGGCTAGTGGCACTGAAGCTTTCTTT. This encodes CASSPDRASGTEAFF.